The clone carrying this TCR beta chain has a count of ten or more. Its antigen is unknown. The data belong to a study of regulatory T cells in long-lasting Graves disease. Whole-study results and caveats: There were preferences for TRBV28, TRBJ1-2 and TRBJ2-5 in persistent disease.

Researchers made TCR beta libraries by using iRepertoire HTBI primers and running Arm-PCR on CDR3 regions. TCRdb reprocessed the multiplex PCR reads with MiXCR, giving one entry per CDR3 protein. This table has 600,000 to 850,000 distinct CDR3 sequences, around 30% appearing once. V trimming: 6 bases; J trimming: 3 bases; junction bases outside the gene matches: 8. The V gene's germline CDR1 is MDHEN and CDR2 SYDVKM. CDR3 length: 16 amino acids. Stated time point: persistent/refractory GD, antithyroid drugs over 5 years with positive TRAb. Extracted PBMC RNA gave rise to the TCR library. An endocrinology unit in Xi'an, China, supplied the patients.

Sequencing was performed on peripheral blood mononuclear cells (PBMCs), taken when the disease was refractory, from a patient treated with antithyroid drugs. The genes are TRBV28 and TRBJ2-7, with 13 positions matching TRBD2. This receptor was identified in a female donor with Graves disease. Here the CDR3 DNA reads TGTGCCAGCAGCCCAACGGGACTAGCGGGGTTCTACGAGCAGTACTTC. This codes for CASSPTGLAGFYEQYF.